This T cell receptor (beta chain) was captured by sequencing in a study of shared clonotypes between healthy human individuals. CDR1 and CDR2 from the germline V gene are MNHNY and SVGAGI (reference sequence). The CDR3 runs to 13 residues. Between the trimmed V and J ends, which lost 6 bases and 9 bases, there was a span of 15 bases. Study conclusions and caveats: Non-shared clonotypes showed lower generation probabilities than clonotypes common to all four donors.

Splitting of CD4+ cells produced CD45RA+ naive and CD45RA-negative memory subsets. A note on this clone: Antigen specificity is unknown.

Produced via immunoSEQ multiplex PCR; TCRdb's table is partial and in-frame only. Of millions of clones in the sample, roughly 92% were seen once. The origin of this receptor is a man between 18 and 35 years old in good health. The chain combines TRBV6-6 with TRBJ2-1; D possibly corresponds to TRBD2 (6 bases). Sequences were obtained from naive CD4+ T cells sorted from blood. Subset of the sample: CD45RA+ positively selected. CDR3 sequence (DNA): TGTGCCAGCAGGGGAGGTAGTCGAGGTGAGCAGTTCTTC. This sequence encodes CASRGGSRGEQFF.